This T cell receptor beta chain was identified in a study of cytomegalovirus exposure and HLA in healthy donors. Both 60 Vbeta primers and 13 Jbeta primers went into the PCR. In the source study's methods: Later, an analysis found 65 million to 85 million unique TCR beta chains, and approximately 10 million of these were shared. Some clones are missing from TCRdb's copy, which holds only in-frame ones; the method was immunoSEQ multiplex PCR. V, J and clone size are those of that table, while D and trimming were read from the DNA. The repertoire consists of 98,000 or so clones, with around three quarters occurring once and the leading ten covering 5% to 6%. CDR3 size: 15 residues. Germline CDR1 reads SGHAT; CDR2 reads FQNNGV. V shed 1 base, J shed 7 bases, and the junction held 3 bases outside the gene matches.

The sequenced material came from PBMCs. The source is a woman between 18 and 29 years old in good health and CMV-seropositive. The gene calls are TRBV11-2 and TRBJ2-1; 11 bases fit TRBD2. DNA of the CDR3: TGTGCCAGCAGCTTAGTATCTAGCGGGAGGAATGAGCAGTTCTTC. The encoded protein is CASSLVSSGRNEQFF.